This TCR beta chain emerged from a study of blood T cell repertoires in COVID-19. Study-wide context: From T cells, B-cell-depleted T cells, or PBMCs came the material, which was cDNA or gDNA.

Per the study methods: Estimates of nucleated cell counts were drawn from the amplification of reference gene primers. TCRdb's table, derived via immunoSEQ multiplex PCR, lists solely in-frame clones and lacks some. D and trimming come from the DNA, and the V and J calls and clone size come from that table. This repertoire shows under 200,000 clones, roughly 80% found once; its top ten account for about 7.3%. Those who participated ranged in age from about 18 to 89 years and resided in about two dozen US areas. Cohort 3 recovered donors had two negative PCRs, clearance, or symptom resolution. The sample consisted of PBMCs or T cells enriched from blood (not recorded which). The clonotype originates from a man between 45 and 60 years old who had recovered from COVID-19.

The CDR3 region is CASREGQGTNEKLFF. The CDR3 coding sequence is TGTGCCAGCAGGGAGGGACAGGGGACTAATGAAAAACTGTTTTTT. This chain links TRBV11-3 with TRBJ1-4; 10 bases match TRBD1. Looked up from germline, CDR1 is SGHNT and CDR2 is YENEEA. V shed 6 bases, J shed 2 bases, and the junction held 3 bases outside the gene matches. The CDR3 totals 15 residues.